This T cell receptor (beta chain) was retrieved from a study of blood T cells in healthy people across ages. Study information: Template switching captured about one barcoded beta molecule per two T cells. Study conclusions and caveats: TCR beta diversity tracked closely with naive T cell percentage.

Whenever a sample was processed, at least 6.5 million PBMCs were isolated. A few counts support this clonotype. Its antigen is still unknown. The CDR3 loop spans 11 amino acids. V dropped 0 bases and J dropped 9 bases, with 5 bases sitting between them. CDR1 MNHEY and CDR2 SVGEGT come from the germline V gene. Next came a second PCR, run for about 6 to 11 cycles, which used a sample-barcoded 5' primer along with a J-beta primer mix. TCRdb reprocessed the 5' RACE reads with MiXCR, giving one entry per CDR3 protein. The sample lists about 1.5 million distinct CDR3 sequences; roughly two fifths were seen once.

The origin of this receptor is a woman between 18 and 29 years old in good health. The material sequenced was blood. The chain links TRBV6-2 or TRBV6-3 to TRBJ2-5, with unresolved D. The CDR3 DNA sequence: TGTGCCAGCAGTTACTCCGCCTCCCAGTACTTC. As protein: CASSYSASQYF.